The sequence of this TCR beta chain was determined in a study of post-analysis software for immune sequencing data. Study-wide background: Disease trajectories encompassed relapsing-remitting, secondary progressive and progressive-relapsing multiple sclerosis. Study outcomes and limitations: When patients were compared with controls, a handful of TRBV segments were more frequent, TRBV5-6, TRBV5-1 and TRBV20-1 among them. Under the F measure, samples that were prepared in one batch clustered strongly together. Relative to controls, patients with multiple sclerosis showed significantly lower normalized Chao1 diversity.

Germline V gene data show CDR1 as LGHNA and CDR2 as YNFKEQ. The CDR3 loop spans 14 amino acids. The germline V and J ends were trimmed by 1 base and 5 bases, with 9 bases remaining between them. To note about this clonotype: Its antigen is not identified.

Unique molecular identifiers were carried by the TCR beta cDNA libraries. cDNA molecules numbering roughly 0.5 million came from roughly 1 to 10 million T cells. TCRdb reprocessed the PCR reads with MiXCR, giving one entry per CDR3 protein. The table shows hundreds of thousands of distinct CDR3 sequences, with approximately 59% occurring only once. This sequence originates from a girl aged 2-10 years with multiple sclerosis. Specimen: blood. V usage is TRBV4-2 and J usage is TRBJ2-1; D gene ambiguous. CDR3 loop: CASSQGMKDNEQFF. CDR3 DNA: TGTGCCAGCAGCCAAGGAATGAAGGACAATGAGCAGTTCTTC.